The entry that follows covers one T cell receptor beta chain sequence. The CDR3 has 18 amino acids. With V trimmed by 3 bases and J by 0 bases, 11 bases remained unmatched. The germline V gene has CDR1 SGHVS and CDR2 FNYEAQ. The sample comes from a study of blood T cell repertoires in COVID-19. Study context: Acute and convalescent COVID-19 specimens originated in the United States, Italy and Spain. In each case, the material was cDNA or gDNA derived from T cells, B-cell-depleted T cells, or PBMCs.

Authors' analysis steps: The authors estimated nucleated cell counts from reference gene primer amplification. TCRdb's table, derived via immunoSEQ multiplex PCR, lists solely in-frame clones and lacks some. V and J calls and clone size are given by that table; D and trimming were obtained from the DNA. This table has around 270,000 clones, about 90% appearing once. This clonotype originated in a woman aged 50 to 60 with acute or convalescent COVID-19. The chain employs TRBV7-6 and TRBJ2-1, with 7 bases identical to TRBD2. The sample was peripheral blood. CDR3: CASSLRVARGSSYNEQFF. The CDR3 nucleotides read TGTGCCAGCAGCTTGCGGGTGGCCCGCGGGAGCTCCTACAATGAGCAGTTCTTC.